A single sample is the source of the 12 T cell receptor beta chains below, sequenced in a study of blood T cell repertoires in COVID-19. TCRdb's table, derived via immunoSEQ multiplex PCR, lists solely in-frame clones and lacks some. The sample shows a few hundred thousand clones, roughly nine tenths of them seen only once. The source material was peripheral blood. Receptor source: a man in his forties with acute or convalescent COVID-19.

The chain links TRBV11-1 to TRBJ1-1, with D possibly being TRBD1 (6 bases). Germline CDR1 and CDR2: SGHAT and FQDESV (reference sequence). With 1 base removed from V and 5 bases from J, the gap between germline ends came to 8 bases. The CDR3 is 13 amino acids. CDR3 sequence (DNA): TGTGCCAGCAGCTTAGACAGGGCTACTGAAGCTTTCTTT. Protein sequence: CASSLDRATEAFF. Supplemented by reference TRBV11-1 and TRBJ1-1, the full variable domain reads EAEVAQSPRYKITEKSQAVAFWCDPISGHATLYWYRQILGQGPELLVQFQDESVVDDSQLPKDRFSAERLKGVDSTLKIQPAELGDSAMYLCASSLDRATEAFFGQGTRLTVV.

This clone was seen only a few times. The genes are TRBV15 and TRBJ2-7, with 8 positions matching TRBD1. V gave up 4 bases and J gave up 2 bases; unmatched junction bases: 7. CDR3 length: 15 residues. Per the germline V gene, CDR1 is LNHNV and CDR2 is YYDKDF (reference sequence). Written as DNA, the CDR3 is TGTGCCACCAGCAAGACGGACAGGGACCCCTACGAGCAGTACTTC. Encoded protein: CATSKTDRDPYEQYF.

This rearrangement joins TRBV27 to TRBJ2-1; the match to TRBD2 covers 8 bases. The CDR3 length is 15 residues. V lost 8 bases, J lost 1 base, and 7 bases stayed unmatched. CDR1 MNHEY and CDR2 SMNVEV come from the germline V gene (reference sequence). The DNA of the CDR3 is TGTGCCAGCGGGATCAGCGGGAGTTCCTACAATGAGCAGTTCTTC. It is translated as CASGISGSSYNEQFF.

The chain recombines TRBV4-3 with TRBJ2-2; the D is unclear. CDR1 and CDR2 from the germline V gene are LGHNA and YSLEER. CDR3 length: 15 amino acids. With 4 bases removed from V and 7 bases from J, the gap between germline ends came to 16 bases. Here the CDR3 reads CASSPVWAYGGELFF. The CDR3 DNA reads TGCGCCAGCAGCCCCGTCTGGGCGTACGGCGGGGAGCTGTTTTTT.

V gene TRBV18 combines with J gene TRBJ1-1, with unresolved D. The CDR3 covers 14 residues. V was shortened by 3 bases and J by 2 bases, with 10 bases between the two germline ends. Germline values: CDR1 KGHSH, CDR2 LQKENI. The CDR3 region is CASSPTLENTEAFF. The CDR3 region has the DNA TGTGCCAGCTCACCGACGCTAGAAAACACTGAAGCTTTCTTT.

This chain connects TRBV28 to TRBJ1-5, with a tentative D call TRBD1 (5 bases). The V gene's germline CDR1 is MDHEN and CDR2 SYDVKM. Trimming removed 6 bases at V and 5 bases at J, with 11 bases between. The CDR3 length is 13 residues. CDR3 nucleotides: TGTGCCAGCAGGAGCGGGGGGTATCAGCCCCAGCATTTT. Amino acids: CASRSGGYQPQHF. Supplemented by reference TRBV28 and TRBJ1-5, the full variable domain reads DVKVTQSSRYLVKRTGEKVFLECVQDMDHENMFWYRQDPGLGLRLIYFSYDVKMKEKGDIPEGYSVSREKKERFSLILESASTNQTSMYLCASRSGGYQPQHFGDGTRLSIL.

This chain uses TRBV4-2 with TRBJ1-1, with 9 bases identical to TRBD1. The CDR3 extends over 13 amino acids. Trimming cost V 4 bases and J 5 bases; bases outside gene matches: 2. The germline V gene has CDR1 LGHNA and CDR2 YNFKEQ. DNA of the CDR3: TGTGCCAGCAGCCTCGACAGGGGGACTGAAGCTTTCTTT. It specifies CASSLDRGTEAFF.

The chain couples TRBV24-1 to TRBJ2-7, with 9 nucleotides matching TRBD1. Germline V lookup: CDR1 KGHDR, CDR2 SFDVKD. The CDR3 consists of 13 residues. With 6 bases clipped from V and 3 bases from J, the junction kept 2 bases outside the gene matches. CDR3 in amino acids: CATSWGQGYEQYF. As DNA, the CDR3 is TGTGCCACCAGTTGGGGACAGGGCTACGAGCAGTACTTC.

V is TRBV11-2 and J is TRBJ2-2; TRBD1 agrees at 8 bases. The CDR3 has 16 amino acids. CDR1 SGHAT and CDR2 FQNNGV come from the germline V gene. V was pared by 2 bases and J by 4 bases, with 6 bases of the junction left unmatched. The CDR3 DNA follows: TGTGCCAGCAGCTTAACAGACAGGGGTCTCACCGGGGAGCTGTTTTTT. This sequence encodes CASSLTDRGLTGELFF. The whole variable domain, filled in from reference TRBV11-2 and TRBJ2-2, reads EAGVAQSPRYKIIEKRQSVAFWCNPISGHATLYWYQQILGQGPKLLIQFQNNGVVDDSQLPKDRFSAERLKGVDSTLKIQPAKLEDSAVYLCASSLTDRGLTGELFFGEGSRLTVL.

The gene calls are TRBV3-1 (or the pseudogene TRBV3-2) and TRBJ2-7; D remains unclear. Germline CDR1 reads LGHDT; CDR2 reads YNNKEL (reference sequence). V was trimmed by 1 base and J by 0 bases, leaving 7 bases between them. The length of the CDR3 is 14 residues. In nucleotides, the CDR3 is TGTGCCAGCAGCCAAGCGGCAGGCTCCTACGAGCAGTACTTC. It is translated as CASSQAAGSYEQYF.

The chain combines TRBV14 with TRBJ2-7; 8 bases align to TRBD2. Losses at the gene ends were 3 bases for V and 3 bases for J; bases not matched to a gene: 10. The CDR3 runs 16 residues. CDR1 and CDR2 from the germline V gene are SGHDN and FVKESK. The CDR3: CASSQPLGGLDYEQYF. CDR3 in DNA: TGTGCCAGCAGCCAGCCCCTTGGGGGACTAGACTACGAGCAGTACTTC.

This rearrangement joins TRBV30 to TRBJ1-5; D remains unclear. The V gene lost 0 bases and the J gene lost 1 base, with 4 bases spanning the gap. Per the germline V gene, CDR1 is GTSNPN and CDR2 is SVGIG (reference sequence). The CDR3 sequence is 13 residues long. CDR3 DNA: TGTGCCTGGAGTGTGCGCAGCAATCAGCCCCAGCATTTT. Residues: CAWSVRSNQPQHF.